This TCR beta chain was sequenced in a study of blood T cell repertoires in COVID-19. About the study: The analysed material was cDNA or gDNA that came from T cells, B-cell-depleted T cells, or PBMCs.

Under the authors' procedure: The authors estimated nucleated cell counts from reference gene primer amplification. Libraries were prepared by immunoSEQ multiplex PCR; TCRdb keeps only in-frame clonotypes and omits some of them. The D gene and trimming were derived from the DNA, and the V and J assignments and clone size from that table. The sample consists of tens of thousands of clones, about four fifths of them appearing once. The clonotype was recovered from a man of 80 years or more with acute or convalescent COVID-19. The source material was peripheral blood.

CDR3 in amino acids: CASTGTRANEQFF. The CDR3 region has the DNA TGTGCCAGCACCGGGACTAGGGCCAATGAGCAGTTCTTC. This chain uses TRBV7-2 with TRBJ2-1; TRBD2 matches at 8 bases. Trimming took 7 bases from V and 6 from J; bases not matched to a gene: 5. This CDR3 has 13 residues. Germline V gene data show CDR1 as SGHTA and CDR2 as FQGNSA.